Listed here are 29 T cell receptor beta chains from one sample, sequenced in a study of Graves' ophthalmopathy and Graves' hyperthyroidism. Amplified TCR beta CDR3 regions were obtained using RNA transcripts as template. First-round RT-PCR used HTBI primers; second-round multiplex PCR followed. MiXCR, run by TCRdb on the multiplex PCR reads, gives a single entry per CDR3 protein. The profile covers roughly 610,000 distinct CDR3 sequences, with over 20% appearing a single time and roughly 7.4% taken by the ten largest. The sample comprised peripheral blood. The receptors shown here come from a woman aged 18-35 years with stable Graves' hyperthyroidism. Some clones in this sample may be carry-over from other donors' samples.

This clonotype was recorded many times. This sequence joins TRBV13 and TRBJ1-3, with 8 bases matching TRBD1. The CDR3 is 12 amino acids. CDR1 and CDR2 from the germline V gene are PRHDT and FYEKMQ (reference sequence). J was trimmed by 15 bases and V by 5 bases; bases with no gene match: 9. In nucleotides, the CDR3 is TGTGCCAGCAGCCCCGGGACAGGAGCATCATATTTT. Its protein product is CASSPGTGASYF.

The rearrangement joins TRBV24-1 to TRBJ1-2, with 7 positions matching TRBD1. The CDR3 runs to 12 residues. CDR1 KGHDR and CDR2 SFDVKD come from the germline V gene. The trim removed 4 bases at V and 7 bases at J, leaving 2 bases unmatched. The CDR3 DNA reads as TGTGCCACCAGTGAGGCAGGGGGTGGCTACACCTTC. This sequence encodes CATSEAGGGYTF.

There are a few counts of this clonotype. V and J are TRBV19 and TRBJ2-7; 7 bases fit TRBD2. V lost 4 bases to trimming and J lost 6 bases; unmatched junction nucleotides: 6. CDR3 length: 13 residues. The V gene's germline CDR1 is LNHDA and CDR2 SQIVND (reference sequence). CDR3 in DNA: TGTGCCAGTAGTACCAGTTGGGGGGGCGAGCAGTACTTC. Its protein is CASSTSWGGEQYF.

This clonotype came up many times. The chain couples TRBV5-6 to TRBJ2-7; a weak D match, TRBD1 (6 bases). Trimming stripped 3 bases from V and 4 bases from J, with 11 bases between. Looked up from germline, CDR1 is SGHDT and CDR2 is YYEEEE. The CDR3 spans 13 residues. DNA of the CDR3: TGTGCCAGCAGCTCGCTACAGGGTTACGAGCAGTACTTC. It is translated as CASSSLQGYEQYF. Full variable domain (rest looked up from reference TRBV5-6 and TRBJ2-7): DAGVTQSPTHLIKTRGQQVTLRCSPKSGHDTVSWYQQALGQGPQFIFQYYEEEERQRGNFPDRFSGHQFPNYSSELNVNALLLGDSALYLCASSSLQGYEQYFGPGTRLTVT.

In the case of this clonotype: A much more abundant neighbour one base away suggests this may be a read error. The rearrangement uses TRBV19 and TRBJ1-2, with 8 bases fitting TRBD1. The CDR3 is 11 residues long. Per the germline V gene, CDR1 is LNHDA and CDR2 is SQIVND (reference sequence). Germline trimming cut 10 bases from V and 4 bases from J; bases unmatched to any gene: 2. The CDR3 sequence is CATTGVYGYTF. The CDR3 DNA sequence: TGTGCCACGACAGGGGTCTATGGCTACACCTTC. Combining the CDR3 with reference TRBV19 and TRBJ1-2 gives the whole variable domain DGGITQSPKYLFRKEGQNVTLSCEQNLNHDAMYWYRQDPGQGLRLIYYSQIVNDFQKGDIAEGYSVSREKKESFPLTVTSAQKNPTAFYLCATTGVYGYTFGSGTRLTVV.

This clonotype was detected many times. The chain has TRBV12-3 or TRBV12-4 and TRBJ1-1, with a tentative D call TRBD1 (5 bases). This CDR3 region has 13 residues. The V gene lost 7 bases and the J gene lost 4 bases, with 13 bases spanning the gap. CDR3 sequence (DNA): TGTGCCAGCACCCTCTCGGGGGGCACTGAAGCTTTCTTT. Its translation is CASTLSGGTEAFF.

Only a few counts were recorded for this clonotype. The rearrangement uses TRBV6-5 and TRBJ2-7; 9 bases agree with TRBD1. This CDR3 has 17 residues. CDR1 is MNHEY and CDR2 is SVGAGI in the germline V gene. The J segment lost 6 bases and the V segment lost 0 bases, leaving 12 bases of the junction unmatched. CDR3 in amino acids: CASSYSPGTDRGGEQYF. CDR3 coding DNA: TGTGCCAGCAGTTACTCACCCGGTACGGACAGGGGAGGCGAGCAGTACTTC.

J is TRBJ1-5 and V is TRBV19; TRBD1 matches at 12 bases. Germline CDR1 LNHDA, CDR2 SQIVND (reference sequence). The CDR3 covers 16 residues. V was clipped by 7 bases and J by 1 base; unmatched bases: 5. CDR3 residues: CASNRDRGQSNQPQHF. The CDR3 nucleotides are TGTGCCAGTAATCGGGACAGGGGGCAGAGCAATCAGCCCCAGCATTTT.

There are many counts of this clonotype. The rearrangement links TRBV6-2 or TRBV6-3 to TRBJ2-7; TRBD2 matches 14 bases. The CDR3 is made up of 15 amino acids. After removal of 6 bases from V and 3 bases from J, the junction contained 4 bases not matched to a gene. Germline CDR1 reads MNHEY; CDR2 reads SVGEGT. Here the CDR3 reads CASSPGTSGGYEQYF. In DNA, the CDR3 is TGTGCCAGCAGCCCCGGGACTAGCGGGGGCTACGAGCAGTACTTC.

This clonotype was observed at least ten times. The gene calls are TRBV5-1 and TRBJ2-7; 9 bases are shared with TRBD2. The germline V gene encodes CDR1 SGHRS and CDR2 YFSETQ. After removal of 4 bases from V and 7 bases from J, the junction contained 9 bases not matched to a gene. The CDR3 spans 14 residues. The CDR3 loop is CASSVSGGTWEQYF. The DNA of the CDR3 is TGCGCCAGCAGCGTCAGCGGGGGGACATGGGAGCAGTACTTC.

The chain carries TRBV6-5 and TRBJ1-1, with a weak D call TRBD1 (5 bases). Trimming shortened V by 4 bases and J by 5 bases, and 14 bases separated the two germline ends. The CDR3 contains 14 residues. Germline CDR1 is MNHEY and CDR2 is SVGAGI. This chain's CDR3 is CASSSRGAWTEAFF. As DNA, the CDR3 is TGTGCCAGCAGTTCCCGGGGCGCGTGGACTGAAGCTTTCTTT.

This clonotype was counted at least ten times. The gene calls are TRBV20-1 and TRBJ1-6, with D possibly matching TRBD1 (6 bases). The CDR3 is 14 residues long. V was trimmed by 4 bases and J by 6 bases, leaving 13 bases between them. CDR1 is DFQATT, CDR2 SNEGSKA, per germline (reference sequence). The CDR3 spells CSANPRGSNSPLHF. The DNA for the CDR3 is TGCAGTGCTAACCCAAGGGGGAGTAATTCACCCCTCCACTTT.

This clonotype was seen repeatedly, ten times or more. The V and J genes are TRBV30 and TRBJ1-6; D is perhaps TRBD1 (5 bases). Trimming cost V 3 bases and J 14 bases, with 11 bases left between them. This CDR3 is built from 11 residues. The germline V gene encodes CDR1 GTSNPN and CDR2 SVGIG (reference sequence). For the CDR3, the DNA is TGTGCCTGGAGCGCGACAGTGACCCTCCACTTT. This translates into CAWSATVTLHF.

This clonotype was detected ten times or more. This sequence joins TRBV12-3 or TRBV12-4 and TRBJ1-5; D may be TRBD1 (5 bases). Deletions cut 7 bases from V and 5 bases from J, with 18 bases between. This CDR3 spans 15 amino acids. CDR3 amino acids: CASKTTPGGYQPQHF. In DNA, the CDR3 is TGTGCCAGCAAGACGACACCGGGGGGGTATCAGCCCCAGCATTTT.

A note on this clonotype: This may arise from a read error, as a much more abundant clone is one base away. V gene TRBV7-9 combines with J gene TRBJ1-1, with D perhaps TRBD1 (6 bases). Germline CDR1 SEHNR, CDR2 FQNEAQ (reference sequence). Trimming took 0 bases from V and 3 from J, leaving 8 bases between them. The CDR3 covers 14 residues. CDR3 sequence: CASSLAGADTEAFF. The CDR3 nucleotides read TGTGCCAGCAGCTTAGCGGGGGCTGACACTGAAGCTTTCTTT.

This clonotype was counted ten times or more. The chain couples TRBV11-2 to TRBJ1-1; D may be TRBD1 (6 bases). V was trimmed by 1 base and J by 8 bases, leaving 17 bases between them. Germline assignment: CDR1 SGHAT and CDR2 FQNNGV. CDR3 length: 15 amino acids. This CDR3 is CASSLVTGTRGEAFF. In nucleotides, the CDR3 is TGTGCCAGCAGCTTAGTGACCGGGACAAGAGGGGAAGCTTTCTTT.

This clonotype was seen at least ten times. The chain links TRBV20-1 to TRBJ1-2, with 7 bases fitting TRBD1. V lost 8 bases and J lost 2; bases outside the gene matches: 2. This CDR3 contains 11 residues. Per germline, CDR1 DFQATT and CDR2 SNEGSKA (reference sequence). CDR3 DNA sequence: TGCAGTTTGGGACAGAACTATGGCTACACCTTC. It specifies CSLGQNYGYTF.

In its sample, this clonotype was seen many times. CDR3 residues: CASSVSSGRAEQYF. CDR3 nucleotide sequence: TGTGCCAGCAGCGTATCCAGCGGGAGAGCCGAGCAGTACTTC. The chain has TRBV9 and TRBJ2-7, with TRBD2 matching over 8 bases. Germline values: CDR1 SGDLS, CDR2 YYNGEE. The CDR3 totals 14 residues. The V and J ends lost 1 base and 6 bases, in that order; junction bases with no gene match: 6. Full variable domain (rest looked up from reference TRBV9 and TRBJ2-7): DSGVTQTPKHLITATGQRVTLRCSPRSGDLSVYWYQQSLDQGLQFLIQYYNGEERAKGNILERFSAQQFPDLHSELNLSSLELGDSALYFCASSVSSGRAEQYFGPGTRLTVT.

This clonotype was picked up a small number of times. The chain couples TRBV19 to TRBJ1-2, with 10 bases aligning to TRBD1. The CDR3 covers 17 residues. V gave up 5 bases and J gave up 4 bases; unmatched junction bases: 13. The germline gives CDR1 LNHDA, CDR2 SQIVND (reference sequence). CDR3 bases: TGTGCCAGTAGTGCACCGGGACAGGGGTTTAATAGCTATGGCTACACCTTC. This encodes CASSAPGQGFNSYGYTF.

Ten or more counts support this clonotype. The chain employs TRBV6-2 or TRBV6-3 and TRBJ1-2; D may be TRBD1 (5 bases). V lost 4 bases to trimming and J lost 7 bases, with 19 bases between them. The CDR3 runs 15 residues. CDR1 MNHEY and CDR2 SVGEGT come from the germline V gene. DNA for the CDR3: TGTGCCAGCAGTTCTCCGGGACTTAAGGGACTTGGCTACACCTTC. Translation gives CASSSPGLKGLGYTF.

This clonotype was observed a few times. The rearrangement joins TRBV6-1 to TRBJ1-6, with D possibly TRBD1 on 6 matching bases. The CDR3 runs 14 residues. Trimming removed 1 base from V and 10 bases from J, with 11 bases in between. Per the germline V gene, CDR1 is MNHNS and CDR2 is SASEGT. CDR3 amino acids: CASSEVRGGSPLHF. DNA for the CDR3: TGTGCCAGCAGTGAAGTCAGGGGAGGATCACCCCTCCACTTT.

Many counts were recorded for this clonotype. The genes are TRBV7-9 and TRBJ1-2; D remains ambiguous. Trimming took off 2 bases at V and 7 bases at J, with 14 bases between the two ends. In germline, CDR1 is SEHNR, CDR2 FQNEAQ (reference sequence). The CDR3 length is 14 residues. The CDR3 nucleotides read TGTGCCAGCAGCTTATCCTTCGACAACGGTGGCTACACCTTC. Translation: CASSLSFDNGGYTF. Supplemented by reference TRBV7-9 and TRBJ1-2, the full variable domain reads DTGVSQNPRHKITKRGQNVTFRCDPISEHNRLYWYRQTLGQGPEFLTYFQNEAQLEKSRLLSDRFSAERPKGSFSTLEIQRTEQGDSAMYLCASSLSFDNGGYTFGSGTRLTVV.

This chain links TRBV9 with TRBJ2-7; D is unresolved. Germline lookup yields CDR1 SGDLS and CDR2 YYNGEE. Trimming took 4 bases from V and 7 from J, leaving 15 bases between them. The CDR3 runs to 13 residues. CDR3 sequence reads: CASSSTPIREQYF. The CDR3 DNA sequence: TGTGCCAGCAGCTCCACCCCAATCAGGGAGCAGTACTTC.

The table lists this clonotype with a count of one. A single base separates this from a much larger clone, so it may be a read error. The chain links TRBV6-1 to TRBJ1-1; no reliable D call. Germline V CDR1 and CDR2: MNHNS, SASEGT. Trimming removed 7 bases from V and 0 bases from J, with 12 bases in between. There are 14 residues in the CDR3. Written as DNA, the CDR3 is TGTGCCAGCACTACAACAGATATGAACACTGAAGCTTTCTTT. It codes for CASTTTDMNTEAFF.

This clonotype came up many times. The chain employs TRBV13 and TRBJ1-1; D unclear. The CDR3 has 12 residues. Germline CDR1 reads PRHDT; CDR2 reads FYEKMQ (reference sequence). V was shortened by 6 bases and J by 0 bases, with 5 bases between the two germline ends. CDR3: CASRILNTEAFF. DNA of the CDR3: TGTGCCAGCAGGATTCTGAACACTGAAGCTTTCTTT.

This clonotype was counted many times. The chain couples TRBV7-9 to TRBJ1-2, with 7 bases aligning to TRBD1. In germline, CDR1 is SEHNR, CDR2 FQNEAQ (reference sequence). This CDR3 region has 14 residues. The V segment lost 8 bases and the J segment 6 bases; nucleotides outside the gene matches: 12. The CDR3 region has the DNA TGTGCCAGCGGAGACGTAGGGACAGTTGATGGCTACACCTTC. Translating it yields CASGDVGTVDGYTF.

This clonotype has ten or more counts. The chain joins TRBV7-3 to TRBJ2-2; no definite D call. Trimming removed 5 bases at V and 6 bases at J, with 7 bases between. The length of the CDR3 is 12 residues. From germline, CDR1 is SGHTA and CDR2 FQGTGA. The CDR3 protein is CASSDLPGELFF. The CDR3 DNA reads as TGTGCCAGCAGCGACCTCCCCGGGGAGCTGTTTTTT.

The chain is built from TRBV10-3 and TRBJ2-5; TRBD1 agrees at 9 bases. J gave up 5 bases and V 2 bases, and 3 bases lay outside the gene matches. CDR1 and CDR2 (germline): ENHRY, SYGVKD. The CDR3 spans 14 residues. The CDR3 coding sequence is TGTGCCATCAGTGAGGGGGACAGGGCGGAGACCCAGTACTTC. It yields the protein CAISEGDRAETQYF.

This clonotype was observed at least ten times. This chain joins TRBV28 and TRBJ1-1; D might be TRBD1 (6 bases). V was shortened by 5 bases and J by 4 bases, with 14 bases between the two germline ends. The CDR3 runs 14 residues. CDR1 is MDHEN, CDR2 SYDVKM, per germline. For the CDR3, the DNA is TGTGCCAGCAGTATCCACAGGGTTGGCACTGAAGCTTTCTTT. This gives the protein CASSIHRVGTEAFF.